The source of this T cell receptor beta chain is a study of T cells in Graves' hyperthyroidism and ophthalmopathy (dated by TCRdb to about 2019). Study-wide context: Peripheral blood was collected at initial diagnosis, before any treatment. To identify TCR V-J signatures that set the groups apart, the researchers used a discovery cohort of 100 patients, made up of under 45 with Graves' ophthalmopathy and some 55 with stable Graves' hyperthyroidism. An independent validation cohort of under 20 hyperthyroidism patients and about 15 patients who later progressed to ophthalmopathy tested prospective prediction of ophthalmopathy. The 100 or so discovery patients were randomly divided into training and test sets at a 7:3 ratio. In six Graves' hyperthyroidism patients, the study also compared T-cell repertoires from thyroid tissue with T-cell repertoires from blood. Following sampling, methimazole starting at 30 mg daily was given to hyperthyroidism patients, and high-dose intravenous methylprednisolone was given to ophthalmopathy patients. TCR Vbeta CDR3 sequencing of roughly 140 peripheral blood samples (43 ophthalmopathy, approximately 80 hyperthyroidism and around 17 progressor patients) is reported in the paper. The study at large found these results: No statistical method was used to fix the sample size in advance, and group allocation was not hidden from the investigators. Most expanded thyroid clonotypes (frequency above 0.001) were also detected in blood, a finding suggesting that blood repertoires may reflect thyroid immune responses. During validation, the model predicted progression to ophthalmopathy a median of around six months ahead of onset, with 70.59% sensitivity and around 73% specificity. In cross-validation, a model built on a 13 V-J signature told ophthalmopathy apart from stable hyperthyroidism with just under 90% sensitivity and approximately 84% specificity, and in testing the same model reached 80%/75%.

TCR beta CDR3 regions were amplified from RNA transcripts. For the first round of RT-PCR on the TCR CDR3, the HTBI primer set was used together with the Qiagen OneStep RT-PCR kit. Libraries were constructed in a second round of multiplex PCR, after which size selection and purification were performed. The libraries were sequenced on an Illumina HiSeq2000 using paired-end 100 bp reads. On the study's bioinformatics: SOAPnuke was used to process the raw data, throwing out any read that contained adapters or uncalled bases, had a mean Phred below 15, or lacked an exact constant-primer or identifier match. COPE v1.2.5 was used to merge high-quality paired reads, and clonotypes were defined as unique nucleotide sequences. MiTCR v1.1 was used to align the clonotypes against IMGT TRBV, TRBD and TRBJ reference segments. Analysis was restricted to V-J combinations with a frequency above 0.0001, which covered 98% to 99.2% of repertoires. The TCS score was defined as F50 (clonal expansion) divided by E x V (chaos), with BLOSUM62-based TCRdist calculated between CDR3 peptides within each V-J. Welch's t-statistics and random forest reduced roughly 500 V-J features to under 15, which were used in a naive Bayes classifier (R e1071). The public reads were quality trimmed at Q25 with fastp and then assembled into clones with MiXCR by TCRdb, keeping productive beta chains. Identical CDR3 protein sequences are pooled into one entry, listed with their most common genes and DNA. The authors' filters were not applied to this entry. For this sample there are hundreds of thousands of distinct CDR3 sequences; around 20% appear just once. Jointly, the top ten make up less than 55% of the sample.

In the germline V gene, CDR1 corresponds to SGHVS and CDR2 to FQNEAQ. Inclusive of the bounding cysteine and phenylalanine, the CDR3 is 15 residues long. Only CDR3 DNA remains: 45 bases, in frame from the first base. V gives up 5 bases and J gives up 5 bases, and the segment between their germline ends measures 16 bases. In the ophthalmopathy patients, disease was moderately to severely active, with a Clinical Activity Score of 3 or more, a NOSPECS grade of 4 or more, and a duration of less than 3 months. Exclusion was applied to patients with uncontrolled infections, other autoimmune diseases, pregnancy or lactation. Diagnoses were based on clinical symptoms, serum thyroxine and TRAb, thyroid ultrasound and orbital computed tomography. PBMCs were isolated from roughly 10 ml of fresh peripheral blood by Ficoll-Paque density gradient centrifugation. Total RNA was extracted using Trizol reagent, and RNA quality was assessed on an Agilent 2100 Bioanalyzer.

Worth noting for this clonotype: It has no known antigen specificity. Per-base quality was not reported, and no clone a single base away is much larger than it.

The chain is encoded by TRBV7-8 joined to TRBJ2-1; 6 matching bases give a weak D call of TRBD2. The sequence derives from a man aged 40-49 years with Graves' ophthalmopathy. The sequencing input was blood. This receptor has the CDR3 CASSPHLQRDNEQFF. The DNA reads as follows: TGTGCCAGCAGCCCACATCTCCAGCGGGACAATGAGCAGTTCTTC.